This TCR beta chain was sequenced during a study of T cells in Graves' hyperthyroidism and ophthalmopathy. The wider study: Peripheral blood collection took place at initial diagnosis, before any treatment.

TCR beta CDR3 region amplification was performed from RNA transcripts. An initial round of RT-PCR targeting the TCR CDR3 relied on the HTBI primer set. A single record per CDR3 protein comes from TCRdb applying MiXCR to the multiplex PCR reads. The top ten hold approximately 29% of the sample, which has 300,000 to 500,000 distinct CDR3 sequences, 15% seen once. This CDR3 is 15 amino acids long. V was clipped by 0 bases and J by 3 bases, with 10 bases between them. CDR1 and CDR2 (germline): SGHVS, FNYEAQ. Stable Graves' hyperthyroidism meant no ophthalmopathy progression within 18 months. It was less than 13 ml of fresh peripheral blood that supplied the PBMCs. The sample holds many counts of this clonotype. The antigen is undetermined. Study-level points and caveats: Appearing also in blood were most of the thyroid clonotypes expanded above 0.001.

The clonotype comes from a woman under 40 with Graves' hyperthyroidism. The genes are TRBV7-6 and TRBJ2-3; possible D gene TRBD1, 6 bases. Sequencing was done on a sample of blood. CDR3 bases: TGTGCCAGCAGCTTAGCCCGTAGGGGGACAGATACGCAGTATTTT. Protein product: CASSLARRGTDTQYF. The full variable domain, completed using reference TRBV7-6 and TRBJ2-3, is GAGVSQSPRYKVTKRGQDVALRCDPISGHVSLYWYRQALGQGPEFLTYFNYEAQQDKSGLPNDRFSAERPEGSISTLTIQRTEQRDSAMYRCASSLARRGTDTQYFGPGTRLTVL.